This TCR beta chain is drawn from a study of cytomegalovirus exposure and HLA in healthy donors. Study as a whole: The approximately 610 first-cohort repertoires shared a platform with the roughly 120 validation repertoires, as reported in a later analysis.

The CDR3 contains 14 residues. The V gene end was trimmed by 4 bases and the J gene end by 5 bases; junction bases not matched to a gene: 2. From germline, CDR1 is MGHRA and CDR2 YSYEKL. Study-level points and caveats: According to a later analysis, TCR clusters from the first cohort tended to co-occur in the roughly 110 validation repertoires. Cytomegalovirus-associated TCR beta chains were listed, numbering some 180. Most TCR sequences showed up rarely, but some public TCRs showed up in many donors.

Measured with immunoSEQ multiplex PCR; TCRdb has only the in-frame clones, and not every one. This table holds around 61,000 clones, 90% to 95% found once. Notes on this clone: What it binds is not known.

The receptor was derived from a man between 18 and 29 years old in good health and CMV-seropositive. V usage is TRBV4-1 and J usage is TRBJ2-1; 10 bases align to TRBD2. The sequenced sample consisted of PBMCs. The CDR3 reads CASSPGLANNEQFF. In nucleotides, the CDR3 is TGCGCCAGCAGCCCGGGACTAGCGAACAATGAGCAGTTCTTC.